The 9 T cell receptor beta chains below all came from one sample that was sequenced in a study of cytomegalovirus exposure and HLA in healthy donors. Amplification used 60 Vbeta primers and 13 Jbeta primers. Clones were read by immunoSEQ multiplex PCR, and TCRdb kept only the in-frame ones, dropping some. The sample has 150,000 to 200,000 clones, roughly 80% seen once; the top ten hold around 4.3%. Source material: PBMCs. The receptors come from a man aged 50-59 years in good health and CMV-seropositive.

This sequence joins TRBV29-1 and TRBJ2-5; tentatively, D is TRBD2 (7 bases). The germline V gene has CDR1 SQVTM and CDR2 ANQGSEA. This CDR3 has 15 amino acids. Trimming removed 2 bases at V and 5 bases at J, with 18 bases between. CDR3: CSVEFEVGGAETQYF. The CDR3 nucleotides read TGCAGCGTTGAATTCGAGGTTGGGGGGGCGGAGACCCAGTACTTC.

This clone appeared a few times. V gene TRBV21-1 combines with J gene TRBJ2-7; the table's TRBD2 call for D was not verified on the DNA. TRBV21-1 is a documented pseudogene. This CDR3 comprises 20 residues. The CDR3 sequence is CASSKAGGVGGRTLSYEQYF. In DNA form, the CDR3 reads TGTGCCAGCAGCAAAGCAGGAGGGGTAGGCGGGAGGACCCTCTCCTACGAGCAGTACTTC.

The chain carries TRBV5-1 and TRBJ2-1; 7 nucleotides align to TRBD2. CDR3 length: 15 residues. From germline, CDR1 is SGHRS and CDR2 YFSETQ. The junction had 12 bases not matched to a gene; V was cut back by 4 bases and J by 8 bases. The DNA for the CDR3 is TGCGCCAGCAGCGACGGACTAGGTCCGTTCGATGAGCAGTTCTTC. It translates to CASSDGLGPFDEQFF. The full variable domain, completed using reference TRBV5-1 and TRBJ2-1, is KAGVTQTPRYLIKTRGQQVTLSCSPISGHRSVSWYQQTPGQGLQFLFEYFSETQRNKGNFPGRFSGRQFSNSRSEMNVSTLELGDSALYLCASSDGLGPFDEQFFGPGTRLTVL.

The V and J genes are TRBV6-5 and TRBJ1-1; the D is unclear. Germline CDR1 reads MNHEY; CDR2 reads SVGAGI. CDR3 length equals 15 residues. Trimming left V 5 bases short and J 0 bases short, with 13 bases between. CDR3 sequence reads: CASSVTGEVNTEAFF. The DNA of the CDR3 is TGTGCCAGCAGTGTAACGGGAGAAGTGAACACTGAAGCTTTCTTT.

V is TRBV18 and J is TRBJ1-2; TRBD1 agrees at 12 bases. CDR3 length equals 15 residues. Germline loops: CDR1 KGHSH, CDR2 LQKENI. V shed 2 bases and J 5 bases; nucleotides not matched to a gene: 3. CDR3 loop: CASSPGTGGMYGYTF. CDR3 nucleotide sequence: TGTGCCAGCTCACCAGGGACAGGGGGCATGTATGGCTACACCTTC.

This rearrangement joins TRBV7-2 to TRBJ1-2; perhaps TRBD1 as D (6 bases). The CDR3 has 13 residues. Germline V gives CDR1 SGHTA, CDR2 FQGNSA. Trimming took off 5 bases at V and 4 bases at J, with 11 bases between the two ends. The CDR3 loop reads CASSHGQSYGYTF. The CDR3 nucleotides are TGTGCCAGCAGCCATGGACAGAGCTATGGCTACACCTTC.

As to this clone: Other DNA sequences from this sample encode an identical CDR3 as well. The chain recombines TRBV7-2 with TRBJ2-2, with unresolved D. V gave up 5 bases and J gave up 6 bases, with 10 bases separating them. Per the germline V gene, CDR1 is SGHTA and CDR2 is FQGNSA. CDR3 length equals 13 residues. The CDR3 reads CASSLPRSGELFF. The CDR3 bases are TGTGCCAGCAGCCTACCGCGCTCCGGGGAGCTGTTTTTT. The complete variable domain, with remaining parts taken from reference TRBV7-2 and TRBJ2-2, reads GAGVSQSPSNKVTEKGKDVELRCDPISGHTALYWYRQSLGQGLEFLIYFQGNSAPDKSGLPSDRFSAERTGGSVSTLTIQRTQQEDSAVYLCASSLPRSGELFFGEGSRLTVL.

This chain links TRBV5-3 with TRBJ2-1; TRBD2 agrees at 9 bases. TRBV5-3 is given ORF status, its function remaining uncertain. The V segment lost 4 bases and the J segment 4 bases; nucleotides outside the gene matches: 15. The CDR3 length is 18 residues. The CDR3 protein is CARSPGTSPSHKYNEQFF. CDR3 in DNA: TGTGCCAGAAGCCCCGGGACTAGCCCTTCACACAAATACAATGAGCAGTTCTTC.

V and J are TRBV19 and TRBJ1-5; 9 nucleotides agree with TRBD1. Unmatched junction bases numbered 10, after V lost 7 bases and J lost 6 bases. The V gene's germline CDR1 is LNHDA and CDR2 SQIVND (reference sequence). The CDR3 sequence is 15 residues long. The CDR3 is CASKGDRDFGQPQHF. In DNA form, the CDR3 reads TGTGCCAGTAAGGGGGACAGGGACTTTGGTCAGCCCCAGCATTTT.